This T cell receptor (beta chain) was profiled in a study of cytomegalovirus exposure and HLA in healthy donors. Comments on this clone: Antigen: not known.

Study-wide results and caveats: While the bulk of TCR sequences proved rare, some public TCRs turned up in many donors.

PCR used 60 Vbeta primers and 13 Jbeta primers. Produced via immunoSEQ multiplex PCR; TCRdb's table is partial and in-frame only. The data show about 240,000 clones, roughly four fifths seen once. Germline V gives CDR1 SGDLS, CDR2 YYNGEE. Trimming took 4 bases from V and 6 from J, leaving 17 bases between them. The CDR3 extends over 15 amino acids. The sequenced sample was PBMCs. The sequence was obtained from a woman aged 60 to 75 in good health and CMV-seropositive. The chain uses TRBV9 and TRBJ2-1; maybe TRBD2 (5 bases). Here the CDR3 DNA reads TGTGCCAGCAGCTTGTACAATAGCGTTGCCAATGAGCAGTTCTTC. Protein product: CASSLYNSVANEQFF.